This T cell receptor (beta chain) comes out of a study of spatial heterogeneity in lung cancer. Overall study: Detection of beta-chain sequences consistently exceeded that of alpha-chain sequences.

Each TCR cDNA molecule carried a unique molecular identifier. TCRdb passed the 5' RACE reads through MiXCR, listing each CDR3 protein once. This sample has more than 5,500 distinct CDR3 sequences; around 7% occur once, and the top ten carry roughly 73%. This CDR3 region has 11 residues. The V and J ends lost 8 bases and 4 bases respectively, with 9 bases between them. Germline assignment: CDR1 MNHNS and CDR2 SASEGT. As to time point: sample taken at primary tumor resection. Sequencing covered unsorted whole RNA taken from tumor, nontumor lung or frozen PBMC. To note about this clonotype: In a library made to pick up alpha chains, this beta chain is a stray read with a size that means little.

The chain uses TRBV6-1 and TRBJ2-7; the D gene is possibly TRBD1 (5 bases). This sample comprised PBMCs, obtained at surgery. The sequence was obtained from a male donor with early-stage non-small cell lung cancer. The CDR3 DNA reads TGTGCCAGCTTGCAGGGATACGAGCAGTACGTC. Translation: CASLQGYEQYV.